The entry that follows covers one T cell receptor beta chain sequence. This clonotype was counted a few times. No cognate antigen has been identified for it. No base quality values were provided; no much bigger clone lies one nucleotide off. Inclusive of the bounding cysteine and phenylalanine, the CDR3 is 12 residues long. Here the CDR3 DNA is all that survives: 36 bases in frame from base 1. V sheds 6 bases and J sheds 5 bases, leaving 8 bases between their ends. Taken from the germline V gene, the CDR1 and CDR2 loops are MNHEY and SVGEGT. The sample's time point label is to be understood as: sample taken at primary tumor resection. Samples were obtained from approximately 70 patients with early-stage, untreated non-small cell lung cancer from the lung TRACERx cohort. Without any cell sorting, TCR sequencing was performed on whole RNA extracted either from tumor and nontumor lung tissue or from cryopreserved PBMC samples. Only patients for whom sufficient RNA was available from at least two tumor regions were selected for TCR sequencing. Before being selected, tumor and adjacent nontumor lung specimens were reviewed by a lung pathologist.

The source of the sample is a study of spatial heterogeneity in lung cancer (dated by TCRdb to the late 2010s). Concerning the study at large: Beta-chain transcripts were consistently detected in greater numbers than alpha-chain transcripts, which likely reflects a higher abundance of beta-chain transcripts. In non-small cell lung cancer, the study quantitatively compared TCR alpha and beta repertoires across several tumor regions, matched nontumor lung, and blood. Nonsynonymous mutation counts, determined by whole-exome sequencing of tumor tissue, were related to TCR repertoire features. Both alpha and beta chains were TCR-sequenced in samples taken at surgery, namely 220 tumor regions, around 64 matched nontumor lung samples and roughly 56 PBMC samples. In the raw uncorrected reads, each unique combination of TCR and UMI appeared on average more than ten times.

Paper-wide results and their limitations: Additional single-cell paired TCR alpha and beta sequencing was considered necessary to confirm, at a functional level, the hypothesis that regional TCRs recognize regional mutations.

Preparation of the library involved 5' RACE. Sequencing was carried out with a NextSeq 500. In the TCR library protocol, a unique molecular identifier was attached to each TCR cDNA molecule so that PCR and sequencing errors could be corrected. For the original study's pipeline: Decombinator tools were used for TCR identification, UMI-based error correction and CDR3 extraction. Expanded TCRs were defined as those above a frequency of 2 per 1,000, corresponding to the top 1% of the tumor frequency distribution. Renyi diversity was calculated using the R vegan package after each repertoire was subsampled 100 times to 5,000 TCRs. To build CDR3 similarity networks, amino acid triplet string-kernel similarity was used, and CDR3s were connected when their pairwise similarity was above 0.82. TCRdb cleaned the public reads at Q25 with fastp, built clones with MiXCR and kept in-frame beta chains. CDR3 protein duplicates are merged, each entry listing the most common genes and DNA. These V and J calls derive from TCRdb rather than the authors' analysis. This sample has some 40,000 distinct CDR3 sequences in its table, and approximately 3.1% of those were observed once. Around 34% of the sample goes to the ten largest clones.

The source of this sequence is a male donor with early-stage non-small cell lung cancer. The chain is encoded by TRBV6-2 or TRBV6-3 joined to TRBJ1-5; perhaps TRBD1 is the D gene, with 6 bases matching. Material: normal lung tissue next to the tumor, obtained at surgery. The base sequence is TGTGCCAGCAGCAGACAGGATCAGCCCCAGCATTTT. Its coded protein is CASSRQDQPQHF.